What follows are 10 T cell receptor beta chains derived from one specimen sequenced in a study of blood T cells in healthy people across ages. Alongside a J-beta primer mix, a sample-barcoded 5' primer served in a second PCR lasting roughly 6 to 11 cycles. TCRdb ran MiXCR on the 5' RACE reads and lists one entry per CDR3 protein. Among some 1.1 million distinct CDR3 sequences listed, more than 30% were seen once. Sequencing input: blood. The receptors originated from a young man in good health.

This clonotype was counted between two and nine times. The chain employs TRBV7-2 and TRBJ2-1; 8 bases align to TRBD2. Germline lookup yields CDR1 SGHTA and CDR2 FQGNSA. J lost 8 bases, V lost 2 bases, and 5 bases had no gene match. This CDR3 comprises 14 residues. Here the CDR3 reads CASSLLRTSHEQFF. CDR3 nucleotides: TGTGCCAGCAGCTTATTGAGGACTAGCCATGAGCAGTTCTTC.

The rearrangement links TRBV2 to TRBJ1-6, with D perhaps TRBD1 (6 bases). V was trimmed by 11 bases and J by 3 bases, leaving 17 bases between them. The length of the CDR3 is 15 residues. Germline V gene lookup returns CDR1 SNHLY and CDR2 FYNNEI. The CDR3 DNA reads TGTGCCGGGGGGGCGGCGGAGAACTATAATTCACCCCTCCACTTT. It specifies CAGGAAENYNSPLHF. Looking up the rest from reference TRBV2 and TRBJ1-6 gives the full variable domain: EPEVTQTPSHQVTQMGQEVILRCVPISNHLYFYWYRQILGQKVEFLVSFYNNEISEKSEIFDDQFSVERPDGSNFTLKIRSTKLEDSAMYFCAGGAAENYNSPLHFGNGTRLTVT.

CDR3 sequence reads: CASSQLRQGNTEAFF. The CDR3 DNA reads TGTGCCAGCAGCCAGCTCCGACAGGGGAACACTGAAGCTTTCTTT. J is TRBJ1-1 and V is TRBV27, with 7 nucleotides matching TRBD1. The junction had 8 bases not matched to a gene; V was cut back by 6 bases and J by 1 base. This CDR3 region has 15 residues. Germline loops: CDR1 MNHEY, CDR2 SMNVEV (reference sequence).

This clonotype was counted a few times. The chain uses TRBV7-9 and TRBJ1-1, with 7 positions matching TRBD1. The junction had 8 bases not matched to a gene; V was cut back by 5 bases and J by 2 bases. Germline V gene sequence: CDR1 SEHNR, CDR2 FQNEAQ (reference sequence). The CDR3 consists of 15 residues. The CDR3 DNA reads as TGTGCCAGCAGCGGGGGGGGACAGACCAACACTGAAGCTTTCTTT. Translated: CASSGGGQTNTEAFF. Supplemented by reference TRBV7-9 and TRBJ1-1, the full variable domain reads DTGVSQNPRHKITKRGQNVTFRCDPISEHNRLYWYRQTLGQGPEFLTYFQNEAQLEKSRLLSDRFSAERPKGSFSTLEIQRTEQGDSAMYLCASSGGGQTNTEAFFGQGTRLTVV.

This clonotype was found a few times. CDR3 amino acids: CSVGQGDEQYF. The CDR3 bases are TGCAGCGTGGGACAGGGGGACGAGCAGTACTTC. The chain employs TRBV29-1 and TRBJ2-7, with 11 bases that match TRBD1. The J segment lost 5 bases and the V segment lost 6 bases, leaving 0 bases of the junction unmatched. Germline loops: CDR1 SQVTM, CDR2 ANQGSEA. The CDR3 contains 11 residues.

This clonotype was detected many times. V usage is TRBV2 and J usage is TRBJ1-4; 8 bases fit TRBD1. The CDR3 is made up of 15 amino acids. With 6 bases clipped from V and 8 bases from J, the junction kept 11 bases outside the gene matches. CDR1 and CDR2 (germline): SNHLY, FYNNEI. CDR3 loop: CASRSGTGASEKLFF. For the CDR3, the DNA is TGTGCCAGCAGATCCGGGACAGGCGCATCCGAAAAACTGTTTTTT.

The rearrangement uses TRBV9 and TRBJ2-5; a weak D match, TRBD1 (5 bases). The CDR3 totals 16 residues. The germline V and J ends were trimmed by 4 bases and 1 base, with 17 bases remaining between them. Germline V CDR1 and CDR2: SGDLS, YYNGEE. CDR3 in amino acids: CASSHSVQETQETQYF. The CDR3 DNA follows: TGTGCCAGCAGCCATAGTGTACAGGAGACCCAAGAGACCCAGTACTTC.

The chain uses TRBV12-5 and TRBJ1-5; 7 positions match TRBD1. CDR3 length equals 15 residues. Per the germline V gene, CDR1 is LGHNT and CDR2 is FRNRAP. Unmatched junction bases numbered 7, after V lost 2 bases and J lost 6 bases. This CDR3 reads CASGLPGTDLQPQHF. DNA for the CDR3: TGTGCTAGTGGTTTGCCCGGGACAGATCTTCAGCCCCAGCATTTT.

V gene TRBV9 combines with J gene TRBJ2-3; 10 positions match TRBD2. Unmatched junction bases numbered 13, after V lost 3 bases and J lost 6 bases. The CDR3 sequence is 17 residues long. Germline V gene data show CDR1 as SGDLS and CDR2 as YYNGEE. The CDR3 DNA follows: TGTGCCAGCAGCGCTCACCAGCGGGGGGGCATAAGTGATACGCAGTATTTT. Encoded protein: CASSAHQRGGISDTQYF.

This clonotype was observed a handful of times. With a much larger clone just one base away, this may be a read error. The rearrangement joins TRBV7-8 to TRBJ2-7; D is ambiguous. V was cut by 0 bases and J by 7 bases, with 7 bases left in between. This CDR3 has 12 residues. Per the germline V gene, CDR1 is SGHVS and CDR2 is FQNEAQ. The chain's CDR3 is CASSLASNEQYF. DNA for the CDR3: TGTGCCAGCAGCTTAGCGTCCAATGAGCAGTACTTC.